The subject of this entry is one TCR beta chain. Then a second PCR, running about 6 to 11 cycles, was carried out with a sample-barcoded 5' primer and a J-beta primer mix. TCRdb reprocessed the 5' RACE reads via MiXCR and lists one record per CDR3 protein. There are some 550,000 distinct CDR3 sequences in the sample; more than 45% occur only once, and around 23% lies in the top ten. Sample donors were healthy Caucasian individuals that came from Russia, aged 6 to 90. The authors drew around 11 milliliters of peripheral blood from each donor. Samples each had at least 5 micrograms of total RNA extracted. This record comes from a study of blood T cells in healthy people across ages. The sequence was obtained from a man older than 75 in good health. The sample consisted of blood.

The CDR3 sequence: CASSFGGARVSRYNEQFF. The CDR3 DNA follows: TGTGCCAGCAGCTTTGGGGGGGCAAGGGTCTCCCGGTACAATGAGCAGTTCTTC. This rearrangement joins TRBV7-2 to TRBJ2-1, with D possibly matching TRBD2 (7 bases). In germline, CDR1 is SGHTA, CDR2 FQGNSA. V shed 3 bases and J shed 4 bases, with 22 bases lying between them. The CDR3 is made up of 18 amino acids.